Listed below are T cell receptor beta chains from one sample, sequenced in a study of blood T cell repertoires in COVID-19. Data came from immunoSEQ multiplex PCR; TCRdb stores just in-frame clones and leaves some out. The repertoire includes a few hundred thousand clones, 85% of them detected once, and roughly 3.7% sits in the top ten. The material sequenced was peripheral blood. These receptors originate from a woman aged 18-29 years with acute or convalescent COVID-19. The CDR3 runs from the conserved cysteine through the conserved F or W. A D gene is named only where the DNA matches it firmly. Clone size is given for some rows only: seen once, a few or many times, or a class if the clone is expanded.

size	V	J	D	DNA	CDR3
-	TRBV5-6	TRBJ1-3	-	TGTGCCAGCAGCTTCCGGGACTCTGGAAACACCATATATTTT	CASSFRDSGNTIYF
-	TRBV2	TRBJ1-1	TRBD1	TGTGCCAGCAGTGTGGGACAGGGGAACACTGAAGCTTTCTTT	CASSVGQGNTEAFF
-	TRBV30	TRBJ2-3	-	TGTGCCTGGAGTAAGGGGTTCACAGATACGCAGTATTTT	CAWSKGFTDTQYF
-	TRBV9	TRBJ2-7	TRBD1	TGTGCCAGCAGCGACCCCGGGACAGGGGGCCGCGAGCAGTACTTC	CASSDPGTGGREQYF
-	TRBV7-6	TRBJ2-3	TRBD2	TGTGCCAGCAGATCCAAACCGTCTAGCGGGGGGGCATCAACTAGCACAGATACGCAGTATTTT	CASRSKPSSGGASTSTDTQYF
-	TRBV9	TRBJ1-6	-	TGTGCCAGCAGCTCCGGGCAGGGGAGTAATTCACCCCTCCACTTT	CASSSGQGSNSPLHF
-	TRBV6-4	TRBJ2-1	-	TGTGCCAGCAGTCCAGACAGCTACTCCTACAATGAGCAGTTCTTC	CASSPDSYSYNEQFF
few	TRBV19	TRBJ1-5	-	TGTGCCAGTAGAAGGGAGGGCAATCAGCCCCAGCATTTT	CASRREGNQPQHF
-	TRBV4-1	TRBJ1-3	-	TGCGCCAGCAGCCAAGTCGAGGACTCAGGAAACACCATATATTTT	CASSQVEDSGNTIYF
-	TRBV10-1	TRBJ1-2	TRBD1	TGCGCCAGCGGAGACAGGGTCTTCGGCTACACCTTC	CASGDRVFGYTF
-	TRBV6-6	TRBJ1-1	-	TGTGCCAGCACCGGAGGTCAGACCTTAATGAACACTGAAGCTTTCTTT	CASTGGQTLMNTEAFF
-	TRBV30	TRBJ2-3	TRBD1	TGTGCCGGACGAAGACAGGGTAGCACAGATACGCAGTATTTT	CAGRRQGSTDTQYF